These 16 T cell receptor beta chains came from one sample sequenced in a study of T cell responses to AZD1222 COVID-19 vaccine. Repertoires were generated with immunoSEQ multiplex PCR, while TCRdb's copy carries only in-frame clones and drops some. Among some 150,000 clones listed, approximately 93% were seen once. The sample consisted of peripheral blood, taken on day 0 of MenACWY control vaccination. These receptors all come from an adult in good health.

This sequence joins TRBV5-8 and TRBJ1-4; D possibly corresponds to TRBD1 (6 bases). The V end was cut by 2 bases, the J end by 0 bases, with 17 bases between. The CDR3 is 18 amino acids. The germline V gene encodes CDR1 SGHTS and CDR2 YDEGEE. CDR3 sequence reads: CASSLIPHRVATNEKLFF. The CDR3 nucleotides are TGTGCCAGCAGCTTAATCCCCCACAGGGTTGCAACTAATGAAAAACTGTTTTTT.

The gene calls are TRBV7-9 and TRBJ2-2; no reliable D call. V lost 7 bases, J lost 5 bases, and 8 bases lay in between. CDR1 SEHNR and CDR2 FQNEAQ come from the germline V gene (reference sequence). The CDR3 has 12 residues. The DNA of the CDR3 is TGTGCCAGCAATTGGGAAACCGGGGAGCTGTTTTTT. It encodes CASNWETGELFF.

The V gene is TRBV7-9, the J gene TRBJ1-1; 8 positions match TRBD1. This CDR3 comprises 13 residues. With 4 bases clipped from V and 5 bases from J, the junction kept 3 bases outside the gene matches. Germline loops: CDR1 SEHNR, CDR2 FQNEAQ (reference sequence). The CDR3 bases are TGTGCCAGCAGCTCCCGACAGGGGACTGAAGCTTTCTTT. Its protein is CASSSRQGTEAFF.

The V and J genes are TRBV19 and TRBJ2-5; 8 bases match TRBD2. Germline CDR1 is LNHDA and CDR2 is SQIVND (reference sequence). The ends lost 4 bases at V and 0 bases at J; junction bases unmatched: 4. The CDR3 extends over 15 amino acids. DNA for the CDR3: TGTGCCAGTAGTACACGGGGGGGCTACCAAGAGACCCAGTACTTC. Protein sequence: CASSTRGGYQETQYF. The full variable domain, completed using reference TRBV19 and TRBJ2-5, is DGGITQSPKYLFRKEGQNVTLSCEQNLNHDAMYWYRQDPGQGLRLIYYSQIVNDFQKGDIAEGYSVSREKKESFPLTVTSAQKNPTAFYLCASSTRGGYQETQYFGPGTRLLVL.

This rearrangement joins TRBV19 to TRBJ1-4; TRBD1 agrees at 8 bases. CDR3 length: 14 amino acids. Germline CDR1 LNHDA, CDR2 SQIVND (reference sequence). With 7 bases clipped from V and 7 bases from J, the junction kept 8 bases outside the gene matches. CDR3 sequence: CASTDRGNFEKLFF. The DNA for the CDR3 is TGTGCCAGTACCGACAGGGGCAATTTTGAAAAACTGTTTTTT.

V is TRBV5-1 and J is TRBJ1-1; D ambiguous. This CDR3 comprises 16 residues. V lost 0 bases to trimming and J lost 2 bases, with 14 bases between them. CDR1 is SGHRS and CDR2 is YFSETQ in the germline V gene. CDR3 sequence: CASSLATRKSNTEAFF. The CDR3 coding sequence is TGCGCCAGCAGCTTGGCCACCCGGAAAAGTAACACTGAAGCTTTCTTT.

CDR3 DNA sequence: TGCAGTGCTAGTGTGTCATCTACTGAAGCTTTCTTT. Protein sequence: CSASVSSTEAFF. The J gene is TRBJ1-1, the V gene TRBV20-1; D gene ambiguous. This CDR3 region has 12 residues. Trimming removed 3 bases at V and 5 bases at J, with 10 bases between. Germline CDR1 and CDR2: DFQATT and SNEGSKA (reference sequence).

The V call is TRBV27, the J call TRBJ2-7; no clear D. V dropped 3 bases and J dropped 0 bases, with 6 bases sitting between them. The CDR3 totals 13 residues. CDR1 and CDR2 (germline): MNHEY, SMNVEV (reference sequence). The CDR3 loop is CASSFGFSYEQYF. In DNA, the CDR3 is TGTGCCAGCAGTTTTGGGTTCTCCTACGAGCAGTACTTC.

This chain uses TRBV2 with TRBJ1-2, with D perhaps matching TRBD1 (6 bases). Germline V gene data show CDR1 as SNHLY and CDR2 as FYNNEI. V gave up 6 bases and J gave up 5 bases, with 13 bases separating them. This CDR3 has 13 residues. CDR3 region: CASRDRAGYGYTF. Here the CDR3 DNA reads TGTGCCAGCAGGGACAGAGCCGGGTATGGCTACACCTTC.

The chain couples TRBV9 to TRBJ2-3, with D possibly being TRBD1 or TRBD2 (5 bases each). The CDR3 is 14 residues long. Germline V gene data show CDR1 as SGDLS and CDR2 as YYNGEE. V was shortened by 3 bases and J by 0 bases, with 8 bases between the two germline ends. The DNA of the CDR3 is TGTGCCAGCAGCGGAGGGGACAGCACAGATACGCAGTATTTT. This sequence encodes CASSGGDSTDTQYF.

The chain links TRBV5-8 to TRBJ1-1; D is perhaps TRBD1 (6 bases). The ends were cut back, 4 bases at V and 5 bases at J, with 12 bases in the middle. CDR1 is SGHTS, CDR2 YDEGEE, per germline. This CDR3 is 13 amino acids long. For the CDR3, the DNA is TGTGCCAGCAGCCGGGGGAGGGGGACTGAAGCTTTCTTT. It encodes CASSRGRGTEAFF. Full variable domain (outside the CDR3, taken from reference TRBV5-8 and TRBJ1-1): EAGVTQSPTHLIKTRGQQATLRCSPISGHTSVYWYQQALGLGLQFLLWYDEGEERNRGNFPPRFSGRQFPNYSSELNVNALELEDSALYLCASSRGRGTEAFFGQGTRLTVV.

V is TRBV5-1 and J is TRBJ1-2, with D possibly matching TRBD1 (6 bases). The CDR3 has 13 amino acids. V shed 0 bases and J shed 8 bases, with 11 bases lying between them. Per the germline V gene, CDR1 is SGHRS and CDR2 is YFSETQ. This CDR3 reads CASSLEGGAGYTF. The CDR3 DNA follows: TGCGCCAGCAGCTTGGAAGGGGGAGCGGGCTACACCTTC. Full variable domain (missing parts from reference TRBV5-1 and TRBJ1-2): KAGVTQTPRYLIKTRGQQVTLSCSPISGHRSVSWYQQTPGQGLQFLFEYFSETQRNKGNFPGRFSGRQFSNSRSEMNVSTLELGDSALYLCASSLEGGAGYTFGSGTRLTVV.

CDR3 in amino acids: CASSQSGTGELLAFF. CDR3 coding DNA: TGTGCCAGCAGCCAATCCGGGACAGGGGAATTGTTAGCTTTCTTT. The chain joins TRBV7-9 to TRBJ1-1, with 10 bases identical to TRBD1. Trimming removed 5 bases from V and 10 bases from J; junction bases left unmatched: 13. The germline V gene has CDR1 SEHNR and CDR2 FQNEAQ (reference sequence). This CDR3 has 15 amino acids.

The gene calls are TRBV4-3 and TRBJ2-3; 7 bases fit TRBD1. Losses at the gene ends were 0 bases for V and 4 bases for J; bases not matched to a gene: 7. Germline V gene data show CDR1 as LGHNA and CDR2 as YSLEER. CDR3 length: 16 residues. The CDR3 sequence is CASSQEKLGGPDTQYF. The CDR3 nucleotides are TGCGCCAGCAGCCAAGAGAAACTAGGGGGCCCAGATACGCAGTATTTT.

The chain carries TRBV7-8 and TRBJ2-1; D not resolved. The CDR3 is 13 residues long. V was shortened by 2 bases and J by 8 bases, with 10 bases between the two germline ends. CDR1 SGHVS and CDR2 FQNEAQ come from the germline V gene. CDR3 loop: CASSLKPEHEQFF. CDR3 sequence (DNA): TGTGCCAGCAGCTTAAAACCGGAGCATGAGCAGTTCTTC.

The chain has TRBV13 and TRBJ1-5; D is possibly TRBD1 (5 bases). The length of the CDR3 is 14 residues. Trimming removed 4 bases at V and 3 bases at J, with 10 bases between. Per germline, CDR1 PRHDT and CDR2 FYEKMQ (reference sequence). For the CDR3, the DNA is TGTGCCAGCAGCTCCGGACAAGTCAATCAGCCCCAGCATTTT. It yields the protein CASSSGQVNQPQHF. The whole variable domain, filled in from reference TRBV13 and TRBJ1-5, reads AAGVIQSPRHLIKEKRETATLKCYPIPRHDTVYWYQQGPGQDPQFLISFYEKMQSDKGSIPDRFSAQQFSDYHSELNMSSLELGDSALYFCASSSGQVNQPQHFGDGTRLSIL.